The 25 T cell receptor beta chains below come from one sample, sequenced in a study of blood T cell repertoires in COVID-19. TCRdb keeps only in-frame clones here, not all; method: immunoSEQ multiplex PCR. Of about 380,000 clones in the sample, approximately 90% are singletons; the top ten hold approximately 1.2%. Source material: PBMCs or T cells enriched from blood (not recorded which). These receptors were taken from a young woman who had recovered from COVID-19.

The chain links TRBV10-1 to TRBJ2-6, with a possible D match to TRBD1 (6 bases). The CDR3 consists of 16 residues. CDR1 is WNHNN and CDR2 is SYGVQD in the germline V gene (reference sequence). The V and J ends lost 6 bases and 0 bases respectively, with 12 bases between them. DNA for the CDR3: TGCGCCAGCAGCCCGGACAGTCTCTCTGGGGCCAACGTCCTGACTTTC. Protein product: CASSPDSLSGANVLTF.

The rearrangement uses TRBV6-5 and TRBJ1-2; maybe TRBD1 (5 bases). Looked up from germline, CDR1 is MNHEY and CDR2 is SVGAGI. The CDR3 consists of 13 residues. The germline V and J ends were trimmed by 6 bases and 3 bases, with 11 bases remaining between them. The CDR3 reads CASRRGADYGYTF. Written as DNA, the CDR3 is TGTGCCAGCAGACGTGGGGCGGACTATGGCTACACCTTC.

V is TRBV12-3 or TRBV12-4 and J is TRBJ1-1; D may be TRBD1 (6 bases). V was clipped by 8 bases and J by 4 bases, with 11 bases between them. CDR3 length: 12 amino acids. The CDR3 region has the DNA TGTGCCAGCCGGCAGGGGAGCACTGAAGCTTTCTTT. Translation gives CASRQGSTEAFF.

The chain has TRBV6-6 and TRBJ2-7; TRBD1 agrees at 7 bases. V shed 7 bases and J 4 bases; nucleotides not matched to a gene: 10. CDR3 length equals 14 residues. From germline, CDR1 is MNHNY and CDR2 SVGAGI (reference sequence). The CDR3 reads CASTPGAQGYEQYF. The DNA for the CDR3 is TGTGCCAGCACCCCCGGGGCACAGGGGTACGAGCAGTACTTC.

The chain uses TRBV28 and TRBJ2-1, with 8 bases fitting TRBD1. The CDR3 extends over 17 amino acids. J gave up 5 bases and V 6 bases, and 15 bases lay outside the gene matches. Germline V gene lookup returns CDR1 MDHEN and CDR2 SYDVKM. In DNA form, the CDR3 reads TGTGCCAGCAGGCTCTGGACAGGGCCGCTTCTAGACAATGAGCAGTTCTTC. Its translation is CASRLWTGPLLDNEQFF.

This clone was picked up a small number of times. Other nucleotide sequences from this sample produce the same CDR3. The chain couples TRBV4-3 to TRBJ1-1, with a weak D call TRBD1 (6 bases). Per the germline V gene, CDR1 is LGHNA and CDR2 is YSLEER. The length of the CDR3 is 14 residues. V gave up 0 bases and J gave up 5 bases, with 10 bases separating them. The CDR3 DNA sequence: TGCGCCAGCAGCCAAGACCCAAGGGGGACTGAAGCTTTCTTT. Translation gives CASSQDPRGTEAFF.

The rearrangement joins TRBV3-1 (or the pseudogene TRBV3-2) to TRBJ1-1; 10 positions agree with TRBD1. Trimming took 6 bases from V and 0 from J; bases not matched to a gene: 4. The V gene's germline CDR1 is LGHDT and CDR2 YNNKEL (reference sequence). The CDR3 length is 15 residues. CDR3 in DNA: TGTGCCAGCAGAGACAGGGGGCGGTTGAACACTGAAGCTTTCTTT. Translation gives CASRDRGRLNTEAFF.

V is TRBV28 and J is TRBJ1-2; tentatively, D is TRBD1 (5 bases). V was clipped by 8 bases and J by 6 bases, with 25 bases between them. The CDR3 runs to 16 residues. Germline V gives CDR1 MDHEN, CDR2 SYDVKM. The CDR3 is CASRPTFHQGLNGYTF. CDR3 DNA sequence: TGTGCCAGCCGACCCACCTTCCACCAGGGACTTAATGGCTACACCTTC.

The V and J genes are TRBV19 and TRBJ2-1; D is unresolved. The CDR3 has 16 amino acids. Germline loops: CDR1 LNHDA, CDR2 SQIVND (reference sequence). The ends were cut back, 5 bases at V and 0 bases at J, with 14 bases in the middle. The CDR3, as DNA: TGTGCCAGTAGTTCCCCCCTGTTGAGCTCCTACAATGAGCAGTTCTTC. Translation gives CASSSPLLSSYNEQFF.

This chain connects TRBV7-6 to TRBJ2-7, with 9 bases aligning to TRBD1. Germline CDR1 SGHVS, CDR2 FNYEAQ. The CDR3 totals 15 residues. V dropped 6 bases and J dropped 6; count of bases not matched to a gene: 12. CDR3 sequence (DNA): TGTGCCAGCAGTCGAGGTTGGGACAGGGCGTCCGAGCAGTACTTC. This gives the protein CASSRGWDRASEQYF.

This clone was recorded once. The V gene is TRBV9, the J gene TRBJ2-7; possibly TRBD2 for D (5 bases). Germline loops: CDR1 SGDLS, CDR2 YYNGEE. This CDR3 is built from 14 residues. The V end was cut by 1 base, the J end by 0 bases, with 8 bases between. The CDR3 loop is CASSVKGSSYEQYF. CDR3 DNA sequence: TGTGCCAGCAGCGTAAAAGGGAGCTCCTACGAGCAGTACTTC.

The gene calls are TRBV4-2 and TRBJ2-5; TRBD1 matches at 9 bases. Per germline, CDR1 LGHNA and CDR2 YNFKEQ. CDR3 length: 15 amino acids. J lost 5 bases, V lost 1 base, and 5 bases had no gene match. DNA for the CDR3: TGTGCCAGCAGCCAAGGACAGGGGGAGGCTGAGACCCAGTACTTC. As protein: CASSQGQGEAETQYF.

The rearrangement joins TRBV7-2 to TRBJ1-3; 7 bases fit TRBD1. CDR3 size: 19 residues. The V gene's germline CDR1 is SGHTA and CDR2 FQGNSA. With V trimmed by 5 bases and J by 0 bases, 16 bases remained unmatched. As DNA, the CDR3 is TGTGCCAGCAGCCGCCGGGACAGCGGAACCTCAAGCTCTGGAAACACCATATATTTT. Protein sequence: CASSRRDSGTSSSGNTIYF.

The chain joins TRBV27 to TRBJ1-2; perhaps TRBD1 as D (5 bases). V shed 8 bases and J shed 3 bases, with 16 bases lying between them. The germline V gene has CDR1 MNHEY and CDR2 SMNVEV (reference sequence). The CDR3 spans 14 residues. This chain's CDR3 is CASRAVRRDYGYTF. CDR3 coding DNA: TGTGCCAGCCGGGCGGTCCGCAGGGACTATGGCTACACCTTC.

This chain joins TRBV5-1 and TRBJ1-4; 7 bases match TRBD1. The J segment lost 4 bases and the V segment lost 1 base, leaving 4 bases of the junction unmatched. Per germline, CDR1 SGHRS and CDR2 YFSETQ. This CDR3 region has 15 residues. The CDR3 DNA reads TGCGCCAGCAGCTTGAGGGACAGTGATAATGAAAAACTGTTTTTT. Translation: CASSLRDSDNEKLFF.

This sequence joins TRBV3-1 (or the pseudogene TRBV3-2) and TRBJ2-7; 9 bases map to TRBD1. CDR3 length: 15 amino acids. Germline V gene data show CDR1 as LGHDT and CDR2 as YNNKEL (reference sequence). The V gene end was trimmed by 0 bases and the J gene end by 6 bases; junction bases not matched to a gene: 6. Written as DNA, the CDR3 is TGTGCCAGCAGCCAAGAGGGGACAGGGTGGGGCGAGCAGTACTTC. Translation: CASSQEGTGWGEQYF.

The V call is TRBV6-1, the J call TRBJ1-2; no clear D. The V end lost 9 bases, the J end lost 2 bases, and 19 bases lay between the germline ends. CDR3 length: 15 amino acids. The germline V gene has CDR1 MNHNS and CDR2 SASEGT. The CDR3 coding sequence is TGTGCCAGTGTTGCCGTCCCAGTTCGCAACTATGGCTACACCTTC. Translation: CASVAVPVRNYGYTF.

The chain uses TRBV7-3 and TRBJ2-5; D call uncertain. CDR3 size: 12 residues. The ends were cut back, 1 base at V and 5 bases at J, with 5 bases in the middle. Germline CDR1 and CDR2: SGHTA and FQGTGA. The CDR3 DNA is TGTGCCAGCAGCTTAAGGCTGGAGACCCAGTACTTC. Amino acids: CASSLRLETQYF.

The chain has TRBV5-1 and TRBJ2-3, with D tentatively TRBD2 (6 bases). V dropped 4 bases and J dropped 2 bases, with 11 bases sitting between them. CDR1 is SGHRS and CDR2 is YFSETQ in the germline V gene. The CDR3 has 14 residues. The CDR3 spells CASSKEGLTDTQYF. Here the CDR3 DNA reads TGCGCCAGCAGCAAAGAGGGACTCACAGATACGCAGTATTTT. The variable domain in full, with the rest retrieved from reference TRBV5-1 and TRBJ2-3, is KAGVTQTPRYLIKTRGQQVTLSCSPISGHRSVSWYQQTPGQGLQFLFEYFSETQRNKGNFPGRFSGRQFSNSRSEMNVSTLELGDSALYLCASSKEGLTDTQYFGPGTRLTVL.

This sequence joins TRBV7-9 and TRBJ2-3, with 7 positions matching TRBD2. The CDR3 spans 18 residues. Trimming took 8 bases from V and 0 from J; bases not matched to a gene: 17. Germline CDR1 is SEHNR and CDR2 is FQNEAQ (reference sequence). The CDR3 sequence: CASLSGSGESTSTDTQYF. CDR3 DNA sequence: TGTGCCAGCCTCTCAGGCAGCGGGGAAAGTACCAGCACAGATACGCAGTATTTT. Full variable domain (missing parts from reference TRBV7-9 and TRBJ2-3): DTGVSQNPRHKITKRGQNVTFRCDPISEHNRLYWYRQTLGQGPEFLTYFQNEAQLEKSRLLSDRFSAERPKGSFSTLEIQRTEQGDSAMYLCASLSGSGESTSTDTQYFGPGTRLTVL.

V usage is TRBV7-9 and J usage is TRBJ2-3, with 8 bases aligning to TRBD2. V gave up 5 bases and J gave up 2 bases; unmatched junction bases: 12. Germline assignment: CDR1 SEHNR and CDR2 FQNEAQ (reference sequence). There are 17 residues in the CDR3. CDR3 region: CASSPAGGPGNTDTQYF. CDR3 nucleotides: TGTGCCAGCAGCCCCGCGGGAGGCCCAGGTAACACAGATACGCAGTATTTT.

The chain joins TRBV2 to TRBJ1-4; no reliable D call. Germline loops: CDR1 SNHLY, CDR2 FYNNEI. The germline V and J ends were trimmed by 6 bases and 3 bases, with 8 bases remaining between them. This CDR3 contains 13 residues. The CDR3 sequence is CASRDKANEKLFF. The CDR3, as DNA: TGTGCCAGCAGAGACAAAGCTAATGAAAAACTGTTTTTT.

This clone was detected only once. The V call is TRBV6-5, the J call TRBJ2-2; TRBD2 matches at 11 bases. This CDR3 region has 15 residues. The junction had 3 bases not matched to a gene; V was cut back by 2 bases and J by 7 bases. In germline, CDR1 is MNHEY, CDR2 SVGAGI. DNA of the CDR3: TGTGCCAGCAGTTACGGACTAGCGGGTTACGGGGAGCTGTTTTTT. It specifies CASSYGLAGYGELFF.

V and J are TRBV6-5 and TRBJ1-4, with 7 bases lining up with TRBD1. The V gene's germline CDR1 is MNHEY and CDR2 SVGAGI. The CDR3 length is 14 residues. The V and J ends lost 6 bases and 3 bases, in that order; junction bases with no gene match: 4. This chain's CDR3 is CASSLTGSNEKLFF. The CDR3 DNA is TGTGCCAGCAGCCTGACAGGGTCTAATGAAAAACTGTTTTTT.

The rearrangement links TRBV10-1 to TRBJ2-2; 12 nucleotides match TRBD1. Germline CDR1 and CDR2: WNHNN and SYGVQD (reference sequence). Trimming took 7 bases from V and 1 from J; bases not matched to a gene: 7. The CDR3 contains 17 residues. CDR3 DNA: TGCGCCAGCATCCGGGACAGGGGGCGGGTGAACACCGGGGAGCTGTTTTTT. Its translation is CASIRDRGRVNTGELFF.